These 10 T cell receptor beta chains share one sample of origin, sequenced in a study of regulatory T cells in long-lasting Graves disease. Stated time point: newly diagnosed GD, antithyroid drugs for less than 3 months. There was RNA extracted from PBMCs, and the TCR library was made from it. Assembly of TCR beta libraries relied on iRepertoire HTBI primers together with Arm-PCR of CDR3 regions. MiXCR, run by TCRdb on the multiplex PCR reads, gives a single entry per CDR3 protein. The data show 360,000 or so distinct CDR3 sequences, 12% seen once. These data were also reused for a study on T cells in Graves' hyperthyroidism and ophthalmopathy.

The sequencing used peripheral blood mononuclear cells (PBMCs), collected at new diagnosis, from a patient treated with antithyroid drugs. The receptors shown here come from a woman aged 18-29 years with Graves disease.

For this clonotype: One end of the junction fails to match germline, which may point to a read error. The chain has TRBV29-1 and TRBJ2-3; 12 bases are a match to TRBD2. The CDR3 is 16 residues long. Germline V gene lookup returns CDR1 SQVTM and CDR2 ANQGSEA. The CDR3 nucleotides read TGCGGCGTTGTTCTAGCGGGAGGGCCGGGGCCAGATACGCAGTATTTT. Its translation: CGVVLAGGPGPDTQYF.

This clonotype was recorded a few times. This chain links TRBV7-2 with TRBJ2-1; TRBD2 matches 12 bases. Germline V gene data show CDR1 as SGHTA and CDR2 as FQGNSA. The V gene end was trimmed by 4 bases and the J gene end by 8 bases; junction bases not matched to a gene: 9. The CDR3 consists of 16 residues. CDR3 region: CASSSWGTSGFHEQFF. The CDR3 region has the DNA TGTGCCAGCAGCTCCTGGGGGACTAGCGGGTTTCATGAGCAGTTCTTC.

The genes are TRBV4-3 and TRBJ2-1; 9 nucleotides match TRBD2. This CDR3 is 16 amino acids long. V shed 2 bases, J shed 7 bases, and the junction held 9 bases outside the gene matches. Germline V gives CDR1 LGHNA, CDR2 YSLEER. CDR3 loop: CASSQSAGGYVNEQFF. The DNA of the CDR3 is TGCGCCAGCAGCCAATCGGCGGGAGGGTACGTAAATGAGCAGTTCTTC.

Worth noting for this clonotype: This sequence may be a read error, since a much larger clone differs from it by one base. The CDR3 nucleotides are TGCAGCGTTGACGGAGCAAGTTCCTTCTATGGCTACACCTTC. It codes for CSVDGASSFYGYTF. The chain carries TRBV29-1 and TRBJ1-2, with D hard to call. Germline V gene sequence: CDR1 SQVTM, CDR2 ANQGSEA. The CDR3 extends over 14 amino acids. V dropped 3 bases and J dropped 4 bases, with 15 bases sitting between them.

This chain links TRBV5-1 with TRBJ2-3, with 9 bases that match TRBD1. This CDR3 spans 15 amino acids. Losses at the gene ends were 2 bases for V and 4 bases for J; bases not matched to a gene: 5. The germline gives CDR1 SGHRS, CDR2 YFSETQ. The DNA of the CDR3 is TGCGCCAGCAGCTTTGGACAGGGGTTTGCAGATACGCAGTATTTT. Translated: CASSFGQGFADTQYF.

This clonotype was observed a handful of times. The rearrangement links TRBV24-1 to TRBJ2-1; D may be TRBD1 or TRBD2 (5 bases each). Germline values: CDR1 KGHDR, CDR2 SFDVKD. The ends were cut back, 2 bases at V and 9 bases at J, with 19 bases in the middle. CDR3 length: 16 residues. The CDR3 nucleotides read TGTGCCACCAGTGATTCCGGACTCAACCTAAGGGGTGAGCAGTTCTTC. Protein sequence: CATSDSGLNLRGEQFF.

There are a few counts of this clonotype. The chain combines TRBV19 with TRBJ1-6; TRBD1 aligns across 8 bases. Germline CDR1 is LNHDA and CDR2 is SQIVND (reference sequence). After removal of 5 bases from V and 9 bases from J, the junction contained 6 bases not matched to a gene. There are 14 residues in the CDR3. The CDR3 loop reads CASSWQGARSPLHF. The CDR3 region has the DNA TGTGCCAGTAGTTGGCAGGGGGCGCGTTCACCCCTCCACTTT.

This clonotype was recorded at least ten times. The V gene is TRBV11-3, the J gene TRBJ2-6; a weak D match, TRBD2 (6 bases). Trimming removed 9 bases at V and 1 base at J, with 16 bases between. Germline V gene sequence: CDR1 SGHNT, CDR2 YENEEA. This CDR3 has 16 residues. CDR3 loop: CARIDGRESGANVLTF. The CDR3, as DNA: TGTGCCAGAATCGACGGGAGAGAGTCTGGGGCCAACGTCCTGACTTTC.

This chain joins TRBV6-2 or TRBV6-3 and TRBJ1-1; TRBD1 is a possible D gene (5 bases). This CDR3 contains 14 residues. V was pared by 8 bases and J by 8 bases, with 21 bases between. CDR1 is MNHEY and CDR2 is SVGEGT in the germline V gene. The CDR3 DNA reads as TGTGCCAGCGGCCATGATATCCAACGGACAGAAGCTTTCTTT. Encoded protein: CASGHDIQRTEAFF.

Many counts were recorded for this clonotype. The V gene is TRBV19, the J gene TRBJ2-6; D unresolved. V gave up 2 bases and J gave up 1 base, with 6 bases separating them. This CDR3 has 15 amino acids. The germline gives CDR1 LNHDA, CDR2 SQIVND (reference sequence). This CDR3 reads CASSILVSGANVLTF. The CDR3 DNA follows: TGTGCCAGTAGTATATTGGTATCTGGGGCCAACGTCCTGACTTTC.